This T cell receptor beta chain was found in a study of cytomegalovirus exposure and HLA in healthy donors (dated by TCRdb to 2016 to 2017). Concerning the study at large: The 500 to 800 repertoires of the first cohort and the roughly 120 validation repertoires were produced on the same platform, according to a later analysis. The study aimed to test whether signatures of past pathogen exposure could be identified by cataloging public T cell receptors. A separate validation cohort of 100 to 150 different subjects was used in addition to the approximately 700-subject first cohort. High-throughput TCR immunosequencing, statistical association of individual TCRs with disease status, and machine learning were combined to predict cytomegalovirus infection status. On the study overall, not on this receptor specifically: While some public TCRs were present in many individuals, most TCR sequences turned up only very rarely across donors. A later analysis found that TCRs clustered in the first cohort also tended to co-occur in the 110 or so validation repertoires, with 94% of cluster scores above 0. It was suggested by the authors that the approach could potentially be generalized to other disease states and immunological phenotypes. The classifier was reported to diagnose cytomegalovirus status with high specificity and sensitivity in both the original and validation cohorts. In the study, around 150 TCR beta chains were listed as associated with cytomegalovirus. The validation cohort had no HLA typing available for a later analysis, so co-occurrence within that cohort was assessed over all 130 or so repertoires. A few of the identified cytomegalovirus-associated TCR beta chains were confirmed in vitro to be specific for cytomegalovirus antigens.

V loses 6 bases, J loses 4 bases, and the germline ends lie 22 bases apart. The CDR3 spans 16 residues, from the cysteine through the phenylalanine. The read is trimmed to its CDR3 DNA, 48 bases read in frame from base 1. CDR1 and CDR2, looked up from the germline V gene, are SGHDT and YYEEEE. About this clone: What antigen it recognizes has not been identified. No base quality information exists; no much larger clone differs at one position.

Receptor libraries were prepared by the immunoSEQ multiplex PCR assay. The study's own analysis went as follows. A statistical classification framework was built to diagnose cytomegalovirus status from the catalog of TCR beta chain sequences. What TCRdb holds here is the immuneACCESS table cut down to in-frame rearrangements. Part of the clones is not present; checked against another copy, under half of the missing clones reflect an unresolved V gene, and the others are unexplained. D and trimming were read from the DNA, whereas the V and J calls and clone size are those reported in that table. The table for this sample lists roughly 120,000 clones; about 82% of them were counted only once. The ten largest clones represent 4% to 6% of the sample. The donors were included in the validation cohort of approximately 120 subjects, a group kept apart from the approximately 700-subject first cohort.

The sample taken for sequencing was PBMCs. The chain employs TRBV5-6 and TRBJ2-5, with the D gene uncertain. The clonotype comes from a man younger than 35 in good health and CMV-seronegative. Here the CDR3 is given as CASTQLPRGQGETQYF. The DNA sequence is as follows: TGTGCCAGCACCCAACTTCCCCGTGGGCAAGGAGAGACCCAGTACTTC.